These T cell receptor beta chains were read from a single sample in a study of blood T cell repertoires in COVID-19. Method: immunoSEQ multiplex PCR; TCRdb's copy keeps in-frame clones and lacks some. The sample lists some 150,000 clones, approximately 88% occurring once. Sequencing used peripheral blood. These receptor sequences come from a woman aged 55-70 years who had recovered from COVID-19. The CDR3 runs from the conserved cysteine through the conserved F or W. The order of the fields is D gene, J gene, V gene, clone size, CDR3 protein, CDR3 DNA. D genes are given only for firm matches. Some rows have no size entry. The others give once, few or many, or a class for an expanded clone.

- TRBJ1-4 TRBV4-1 once CASSPALLATNEKLFF TGCGCCAGCAGTCCCGCTTTACTCGCAACTAATGAAAAACTGTTTTTT
TRBD1 TRBJ1-4 TRBV5-4 - CASSIDRDEKLFF TGTGCCAGCAGCATCGACAGGGATGAAAAACTGTTTTTT
TRBD1 TRBJ2-5 TRBV11-1 - CASSDRTGSRVETQYF TGTGCCAGCAGCGACCGGACAGGATCCCGCGTGGAGACCCAGTACTTC
- TRBJ2-3 TRBV18 - CASSTTIQNTDTQYF TGTGCCAGCTCAACCACTATCCAGAACACAGATACGCAGTATTTT
TRBD2 TRBJ2-1 TRBV5-4 - CASSERLAGGGNEQFF TGTGCCAGCAGCGAGCGACTAGCGGGGGGGGGCAATGAGCAGTTCTTC
- TRBJ2-2 TRBV3-1/TRBV3-2 - CASSQVQSTGELFF TGTGCCAGCAGCCAAGTCCAGTCTACCGGGGAGCTGTTTTTT
TRBD2 TRBJ2-7 TRBV3-1/TRBV3-2 - CASGLAGGTYEQYF TGTGCCAGCGGTCTAGCGGGGGGGACCTACGAGCAGTACTTC
TRBD1 TRBJ2-2 TRBV7-9 - CASSLDRGATGELFF TGTGCCAGCAGCCTGGACAGGGGCGCCACCGGGGAGCTGTTTTTT
- TRBJ1-2 TRBV28 - CASRQGRDYGYTF TGTGCCAGCAGGCAGGGTCGCGACTATGGCTACACCTTC
- TRBJ1-4 TRBV28 once CASSSQQGLTRYNEKLFF TGTGCCAGCAGTTCCCAACAGGGATTAACCCGATATAATGAAAAACTGTTTTTT
- TRBJ2-7 TRBV6-5 - CASSPNGRGAYEQYF TGTGCCAGCAGCCCAAATGGCAGGGGGGCCTACGAGCAGTACTTC
- TRBJ2-5 TRBV3-1/TRBV3-2 - CASSAQGTETQYF TGTGCCAGCAGCGCCCAGGGGACGGAGACCCAGTACTTC
TRBD1 TRBJ2-5 TRBV10-3 - CAISERPQGAHGETQYF TGTGCCATCAGTGAGCGTCCACAGGGGGCGCACGGAGAGACCCAGTACTTC
- TRBJ1-3 TRBV5-1 - CASSLGQNSGNTIYF TGCGCCAGCAGCTTGGGTCAGAACTCTGGAAACACCATATATTTT
- TRBJ2-1 TRBV28 - CATGESYNEQFF TGTGCCACCGGGGAATCCTACAATGAGCAGTTCTTC
- TRBJ1-2 TRBV28 - CASRSGQNYGYTF TGTGCCAGCAGGTCGGGACAAAACTATGGCTACACCTTC
- TRBJ1-2 TRBV11-3 - CASSLVGGKIYGYTF TGTGCCAGCAGCTTAGTTGGAGGCAAGATATATGGCTACACCTTC
- TRBJ2-1 TRBV6-5 - CASTPMGGEQFF TGTGCCAGCACCCCAATGGGAGGTGAGCAGTTCTTC
- TRBJ2-5 TRBV2 - CAGGQTRKFQETQYF TGTGCCGGCGGACAGACCCGAAAATTCCAAGAGACCCAGTACTTC
- TRBJ2-1 TRBV5-4 - CASSLEDGAGTTNEQFF TGTGCCAGCAGCCTGGAAGATGGAGCGGGGACAACAAATGAGCAGTTCTTC
- TRBJ1-1 TRBV19 - CASRRAMDTEAFF TGTGCCAGTAGGAGGGCGATGGACACTGAAGCTTTCTTT
TRBD1 TRBJ1-2 TRBV5-1 - CASRLGWGQGDLNYGYTF TGCGCCAGCAGACTTGGATGGGGACAGGGCGACCTTAACTATGGCTACACCTTC
TRBD1 TRBJ1-5 TRBV19 few CASSPTGLGSNQPQHF TGTGCCAGTAGTCCGACAGGGTTGGGGAGCAATCAGCCCCAGCATTTT
- TRBJ1-5 TRBV6-1 - CASSEVTRGNQPQHF TGTGCCAGCAGTGAAGTAACACGGGGGAATCAGCCCCAGCATTTT
- TRBJ1-2 TRBV5-6 - CASSLGQDYGYTF TGTGCCAGCAGCTTGGGGCAGGACTATGGCTACACCTTC
TRBD2 TRBJ2-3 TRBV7-9 - CASSGGTSGGTDTQYF TGTGCCAGCAGCGGGGGGACTAGCGGGGGCACAGATACGCAGTATTTT
- TRBJ2-7 TRBV18 - CASSPPGAIYEQYF TGTGCCAGCTCACCACCGGGGGCCATCTACGAGCAGTACTTC
- TRBJ1-4 TRBV5-1 - CASSSGSTNEKLFF TGCGCCAGCAGCTCAGGATCTACTAATGAAAAACTGTTTTTT
- TRBJ1-1 TRBV2 once CASTYLPREYTEAFF TGTGCCAGCACTTACCTCCCCCGGGAGTACACTGAAGCTTTCTTT
- TRBJ1-4 TRBV3-1/TRBV3-2 - CASSQDLGTTNEKLFF TGTGCCAGCAGCCAAGATCTGGGCACAACTAATGAAAAACTGTTTTTT
- TRBJ2-2 TRBV19 - CAGGTDNTGELFF TGTGCCGGCGGGACAGATAACACCGGGGAGCTGTTTTTT
- TRBJ1-5 TRBV5-8 - CASSFRGSEPQHF TGTGCCAGCAGCTTCCGGGGATCGGAGCCCCAGCATTTT
TRBD1 TRBJ2-7 TRBV5-4 - CASSPGTGGAEQYF TGTGCCAGCAGCCCCGGGACAGGGGGGGCCGAGCAGTACTTC
TRBD1 TRBJ1-2 TRBV20-1 once CSASGGDRGLDGYTF TGCAGTGCTAGTGGAGGGGACAGGGGGCTCGATGGCTACACCTTC
- TRBJ1-5 TRBV5-1 - CASSLEAGVQPQHF TGCGCCAGCAGCTTGGAGGCAGGGGTCCAGCCCCAGCATTTT
- TRBJ1-4 TRBV28 - CASSLGGTNEKLFF TGTGCCAGCAGTTTAGGGGGGACTAATGAAAAACTGTTTTTT
TRBD1 TRBJ1-2 TRBV9 - CASTRSPGQGNYGYTF TGTGCCAGCACCCGCTCCCCGGGACAGGGAAACTATGGCTACACCTTC
TRBD2 TRBJ2-1 TRBV24-1 - CATRPSGGDDEQFF TGTGCCACCAGGCCCAGCGGGGGGGATGATGAGCAGTTCTTC
TRBD1 TRBJ2-5 TRBV11-2 - CASSPGTVPQETQYF TGTGCCAGCAGCCCCGGGACAGTCCCCCAAGAGACCCAGTACTTC
- TRBJ1-3 TRBV3-1/TRBV3-2 - CASSHREGGNTIYF TGTGCCAGCAGCCACAGGGAAGGTGGAAACACCATATATTTT
TRBD2 TRBJ2-5 TRBV15 - CATSSSGAAETQYF TGTGCCACCAGCAGTAGCGGGGCGGCAGAGACCCAGTACTTC
- TRBJ1-2 TRBV21-1 few CASSSYYRDIGGYTF TGTGCCAGCAGCAGCTACTACCGGGACATAGGAGGCTACACCTTC
TRBD1 TRBJ1-6 TRBV5-1 - CASSLRGTGNNSPLHF TGCGCCAGCAGCTTGAGGGGGACAGGGAATAATTCACCCCTCCACTTT
- TRBJ2-2 TRBV5-8 - CASSLVQGATGELFF TGTGCCAGCAGCTTAGTCCAGGGTGCCACCGGGGAGCTGTTTTTT
- TRBJ1-2 TRBV3-1/TRBV3-2 - CASSQDLRSHGYTF TGTGCCAGCAGCCAAGATCTCAGGTCGCATGGCTACACCTTC
TRBD1 TRBJ2-7 TRBV29-1 - CSGGQGGSEQYF TGCAGCGGCGGACAGGGCGGCTCCGAGCAGTACTTC
TRBD2 TRBJ2-1 TRBV4-2 - CASSQDNTSDNEQFF TGTGCCAGCAGCCAAGACAACACTAGCGACAATGAGCAGTTCTTC
- TRBJ1-2 TRBV5-6 - CASSLEWQTIYGYTF TGTGCCAGCAGCTTGGAGTGGCAGACTATCTATGGCTACACCTTC
- TRBJ1-6 TRBV6-5 - CAAQTEFSPLHF TGTGCCGCCCAGACGGAGTTTTCACCCCTCCACTTT
TRBD1 TRBJ1-2 TRBV10-3 - CAISELGQNYGYTF TGTGCCATCAGTGAGCTGGGACAGAACTATGGCTACACCTTC
TRBD2 TRBJ2-7 TRBV5-1 - CASSPGGNQPYEQYF TGCGCCAGCAGCCCGGGAGGCAATCAACCTTACGAGCAGTACTTC
TRBD1 TRBJ2-7 TRBV27 - CASSFRQGYTEQYF TGTGCCAGCAGTTTCAGACAGGGGTACACCGAGCAGTACTTC
- TRBJ2-2 TRBV6-5 - CASYPGRTGELFF TGTGCCAGTTATCCAGGGCGCACCGGGGAGCTGTTTTTT